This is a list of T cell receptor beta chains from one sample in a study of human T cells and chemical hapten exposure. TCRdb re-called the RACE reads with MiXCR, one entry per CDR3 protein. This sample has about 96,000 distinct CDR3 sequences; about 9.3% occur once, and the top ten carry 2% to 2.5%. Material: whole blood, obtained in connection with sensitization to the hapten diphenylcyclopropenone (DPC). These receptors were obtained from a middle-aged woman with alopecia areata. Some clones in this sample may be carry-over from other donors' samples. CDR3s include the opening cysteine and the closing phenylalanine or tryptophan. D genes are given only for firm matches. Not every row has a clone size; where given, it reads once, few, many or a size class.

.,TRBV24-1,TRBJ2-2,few,CATRDRTYTGELFF,TGTGCCACCCGAGACAGGACGTACACCGGGGAGCTGTTTTTT
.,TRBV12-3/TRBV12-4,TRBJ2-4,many,CASTKQEFKNIQYF,TGTGCCAGCACCAAACAGGAGTTCAAAAACATTCAGTACTTC
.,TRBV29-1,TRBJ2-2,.,CSVSGTFSGELFF,TGCAGCGTGTCAGGGACGTTTTCCGGGGAGCTGTTTTTT
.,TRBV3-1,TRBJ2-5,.,CASSQVLKTQYF,TGTGCCAGCAGCCAAGTGTTAAAGACCCAGTACTTC
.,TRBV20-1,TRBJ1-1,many,CSARAGHTEAFF,TGCAGTGCTAGAGCAGGGCACACTGAAGCTTTCTTT
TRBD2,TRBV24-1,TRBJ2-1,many,CATSGGLAGTYNEQFF,TGTGCCACCAGTGGTGGACTAGCGGGAACCTACAATGAGCAGTTCTTC
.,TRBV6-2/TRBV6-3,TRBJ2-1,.,CASTHTGNEQFF,TGTGCCAGCACTCACACAGGTAATGAGCAGTTCTTC
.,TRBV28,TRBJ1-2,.,CASSPLPGRTAYGYTF,TGTGCCAGCAGTCCGTTGCCCGGACGTACCGCCTATGGCTACACCTTC
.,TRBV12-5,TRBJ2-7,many,CASGLPRTDSYEQYF,TGTGCTAGTGGTTTGCCGAGGACTGATTCCTACGAGCAGTACTTC
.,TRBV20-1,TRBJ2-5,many,CSAKGVQETQYF,TGCAGTGCTAAGGGAGTACAAGAGACCCAGTACTTC
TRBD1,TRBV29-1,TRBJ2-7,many,CSAEDRVEQYF,TGCAGCGCCGAGGACAGGGTCGAGCAGTACTTC
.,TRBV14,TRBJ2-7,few,CASSLNFDSYYEQYF,TGTGCCAGCAGCCTCAATTTCGACTCCTACTACGAGCAGTACTTC
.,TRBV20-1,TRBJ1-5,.,CSAWGGYGNQPQHF,TGCAGCGCATGGGGAGGGTACGGCAATCAGCCCCAGCATTTT
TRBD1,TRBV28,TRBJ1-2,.,CASTLTGLYGYTF,TGTGCCAGCACCCTGACAGGGCTCTATGGCTACACCTTC
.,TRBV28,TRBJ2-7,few,CASSGHGNEQYF,TGTGCCAGCAGTGGGCACGGGAACGAGCAGTACTTC
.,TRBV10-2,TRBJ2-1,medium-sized,CASSEVGGLYNEQFF,TGCGCCAGCAGTGAGGTTGGGGGACTCTACAATGAGCAGTTCTTC
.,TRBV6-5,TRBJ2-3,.,CASSYHAGAGADTQYF,TGTGCCAGCAGCTACCATGCGGGGGCTGGGGCAGATACGCAGTATTTT
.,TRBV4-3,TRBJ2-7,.,CASSHVTGLSYEQYF,TGCGCCAGCAGCCACGTAACGGGACTCTCCTACGAGCAGTACTTC
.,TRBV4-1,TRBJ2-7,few,CASSQDLGVGLREQYF,TGCGCCAGCAGCCAAGATCTCGGGGTAGGCCTCCGCGAGCAGTACTTC
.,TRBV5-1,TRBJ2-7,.,CASSVGPATDSYEQYF,TGCGCCAGCAGCGTCGGCCCCGCGACAGATTCCTACGAGCAGTACTTC
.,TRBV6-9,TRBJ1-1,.,CASSTEADRLNTEAFF,TGTGCCAGCAGTACAGAGGCGGACAGACTGAACACTGAAGCTTTCTTT
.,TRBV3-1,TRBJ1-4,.,CASSLNRAEKLFF,TGTGCCAGCAGCCTCAATCGGGCGGAAAAACTGTTTTTT
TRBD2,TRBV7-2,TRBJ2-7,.,CASSRGTSGNYEQYF,TGTGCCAGCAGCCGCGGGACTAGCGGGAACTACGAGCAGTACTTC
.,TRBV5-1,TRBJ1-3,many,CASSLGSGPSSGNTIYF,TGCGCCAGCAGCTTGGGGTCGGGTCCCAGCTCTGGAAACACCATATATTTT
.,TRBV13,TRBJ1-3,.,CASSLGQGNTIYF,TGTGCCAGCAGCTTAGGACAGGGAAACACCATATATTTT
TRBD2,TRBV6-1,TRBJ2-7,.,CASRVGVAGAYEQYF,TGTGCCAGCAGAGTGGGGGTAGCGGGAGCCTACGAGCAGTACTTC
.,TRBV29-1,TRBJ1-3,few,CSVDPGGAFGNTIYF,TGCAGCGTTGACCCCGGGGGGGCATTTGGAAACACCATATATTTT
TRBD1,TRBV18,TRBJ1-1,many,CASSPTWTGGGTEAFF,TGTGCCAGCTCACCAACTTGGACAGGGGGCGGAACTGAAGCTTTCTTT
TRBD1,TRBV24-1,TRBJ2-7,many,CATSDLLPGGQTYEQYF,TGTGCCACCAGTGATTTGCTCCCAGGGGGCCAGACCTACGAGCAGTACTTC
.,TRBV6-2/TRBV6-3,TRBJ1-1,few,CASSYRGMGTEAFF,TGTGCCAGCAGTTACCGGGGGATGGGGACTGAAGCTTTCTTT
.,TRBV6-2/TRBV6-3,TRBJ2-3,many,CASSYSDRPADTQYF,TGTGCCAGCAGTTACTCTGACAGGCCAGCAGATACGCAGTATTTT
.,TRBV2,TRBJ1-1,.,CASTEITGSTEAFF,TGTGCCAGCACCGAAATCACAGGGTCCACTGAAGCTTTCTTT
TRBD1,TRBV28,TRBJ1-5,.,CASSLGTAAWTQHF,TGTGCCAGCAGTTTGGGGACAGCAGCGTGGACCCAGCATTTT
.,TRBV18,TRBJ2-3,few,CASSPQQGPDTQYF,TGTGCCAGCTCACCGCAACAGGGCCCAGATACGCAGTATTTT
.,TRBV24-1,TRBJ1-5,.,CATADPTGPGDQPQHF,TGTGCCACCGCTGACCCGACCGGGCCCGGGGATCAGCCCCAGCATTTT
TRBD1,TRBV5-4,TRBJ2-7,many,CASSRDRGPYEQYF,TGTGCCAGCAGCCGCGACAGGGGACCCTACGAGCAGTACTTC
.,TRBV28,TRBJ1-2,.,CASSPPARGTGYTF,TGTGCCAGCAGTCCCCCCGCCAGGGGAACTGGCTACACCTTC
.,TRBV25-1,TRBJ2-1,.,CASSGVTGVRVNEQFF,TGTGCCAGCAGTGGCGTAACGGGAGTCCGGGTCAATGAGCAGTTCTTC
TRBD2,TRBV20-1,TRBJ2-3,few,CSASGGGPDTQYF,TGCAGTGCTTCGGGGGGGGGCCCAGATACGCAGTATTTT
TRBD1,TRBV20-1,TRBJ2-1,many,CSVRTGVSYNEQFF,TGCAGTGTTCGGACAGGTGTATCCTACAATGAGCAGTTCTTC
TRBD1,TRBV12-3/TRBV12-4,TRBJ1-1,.,CASRAQGVTEAFF,TGTGCCAGCAGAGCTCAGGGGGTCACTGAAGCTTTCTTT
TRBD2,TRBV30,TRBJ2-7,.,CACTGTSAEQYF,TGTGCCTGTACCGGGACTAGCGCCGAGCAGTACTTC
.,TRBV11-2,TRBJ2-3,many,CASSSGKGDTQYF,TGTGCCAGCAGCTCGGGCAAGGGAGATACGCAGTATTTT
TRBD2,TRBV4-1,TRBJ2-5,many,CASSQAGTKEETQYF,TGCGCCAGCAGCCAAGCCGGGACTAAGGAAGAGACCCAGTACTTC
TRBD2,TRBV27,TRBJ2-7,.,CATQGLAGVRYEQYF,TGTGCCACCCAGGGACTAGCGGGAGTTAGGTACGAGCAGTACTTC
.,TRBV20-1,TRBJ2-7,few,CSASGTYYEQYF,TGCAGTGCTAGTGGGACCTACTACGAGCAGTACTTC
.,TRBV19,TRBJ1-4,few,CASGTGGREKLFF,TGTGCCAGTGGTACAGGCGGTAGAGAAAAACTGTTTTTT